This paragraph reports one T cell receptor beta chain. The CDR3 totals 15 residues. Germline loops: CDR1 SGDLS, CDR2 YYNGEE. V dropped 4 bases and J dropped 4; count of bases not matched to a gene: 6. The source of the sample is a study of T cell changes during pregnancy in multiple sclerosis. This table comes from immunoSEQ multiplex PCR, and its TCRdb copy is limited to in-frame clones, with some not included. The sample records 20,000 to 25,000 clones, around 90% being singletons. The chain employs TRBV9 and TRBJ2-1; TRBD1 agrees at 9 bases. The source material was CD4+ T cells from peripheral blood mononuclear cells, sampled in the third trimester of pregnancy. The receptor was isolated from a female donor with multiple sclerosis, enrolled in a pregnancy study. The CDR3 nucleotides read TGTGCCAGCAGCCGTACCGGGACAGGGTACAATGAGCAGTTCTTC. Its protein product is CASSRTGTGYNEQFF.